Detailed here is one TCR beta chain. Ages ranged from about 18 to 89 years, with residence in 24 US areas. The record originates from a study of blood T cell repertoires in COVID-19. Clones were read by immunoSEQ multiplex PCR, and TCRdb kept only the in-frame ones, dropping some. The sample lists about 480,000 clones; approximately 87% were seen once. This TCR derives from a woman aged 40 to 50 who had recovered from COVID-19. The sample consisted of PBMCs or T cells enriched from blood (not recorded which).

Here the CDR3 reads CATDRTSGGEQYF. CDR3 sequence (DNA): TGTGCCACGGACAGGACTAGCGGAGGCGAGCAGTACTTC. The chain recombines TRBV10-3 with TRBJ2-7; 10 bases map to TRBD2. After removal of 10 bases from V and 6 bases from J, the junction contained 9 bases not matched to a gene. Per germline, CDR1 ENHRY and CDR2 SYGVKD. This CDR3 contains 13 residues.